These 31 T cell receptor beta chains were sequenced from one sample in a study of cytomegalovirus exposure and HLA in healthy donors. The PCR contained 60 Vbeta and 13 Jbeta primers. Assay: immunoSEQ multiplex PCR; the TCRdb copy retains only in-frame clones and omits some. The repertoire holds some 190,000 clones, with approximately 86% as singletons. Source material: PBMCs. These receptors were collected from a woman under 40 in good health and CMV-seronegative.

This clone was seen a few times. The chain employs TRBV28 and TRBJ2-7; 9 bases align to TRBD1. V dropped 6 bases and J dropped 5; count of bases not matched to a gene: 14. Germline V CDR1 and CDR2: MDHEN, SYDVKM. The CDR3 covers 16 residues. The CDR3 DNA is TGTGCCAGCAGCCGAAATCCGACAGGGGGGTTCGACGAGCAGTACTTC. Residues: CASSRNPTGGFDEQYF.

The gene calls are TRBV10-3 and TRBJ1-4; 8 bases are shared with TRBD1. The J segment lost 7 bases and the V segment lost 0 bases, leaving 16 bases of the junction unmatched. Germline loops: CDR1 ENHRY, CDR2 SYGVKD. The CDR3 is made up of 19 amino acids. DNA of the CDR3: TGTGCCATCAGTGAGTCCCCGGCAGGGGGCTCCTTACGGGTTGAAAAACTGTTTTTT. This encodes CAISESPAGGSLRVEKLFF.

This rearrangement joins TRBV10-3 to TRBJ2-1, with TRBD1 as a possible D gene (7 bases). The CDR3 has 14 residues. Per germline, CDR1 ENHRY and CDR2 SYGVKD. Trimming shortened V by 3 bases and J by 8 bases, and 14 bases separated the two germline ends. This chain's CDR3 is CAISDSQGGYEQFF. The CDR3 nucleotides read TGTGCCATCAGTGATTCGCAGGGGGGTTATGAGCAGTTCTTC.

V is TRBV19 and J is TRBJ1-5, with 8 bases matching TRBD1. CDR3 length equals 15 residues. The V and J ends lost 6 bases and 6 bases, in that order; junction bases with no gene match: 10. Germline V gene sequence: CDR1 LNHDA, CDR2 SQIVND (reference sequence). This chain's CDR3 is CASRWAGGSFQPQHF. CDR3 DNA: TGTGCCAGTAGGTGGGCAGGGGGCAGTTTTCAGCCCCAGCATTTT.

The chain couples TRBV10-3 to TRBJ1-6, with D possibly being TRBD1 (6 bases). The CDR3 length is 15 residues. The germline V gene has CDR1 ENHRY and CDR2 SYGVKD. V lost 0 bases and J lost 8, with 11 bases in between. CDR3 protein: CAISESQGMYSPLHF. CDR3 sequence (DNA): TGTGCCATCAGTGAGTCCCAGGGGATGTATTCACCCCTCCACTTT.

The rearrangement uses TRBV2 and TRBJ2-5, with a weak D call TRBD2 (6 bases). The germline V and J ends were trimmed by 8 bases and 2 bases, with 18 bases remaining between them. The CDR3 is 15 residues long. Germline CDR1 and CDR2: SNHLY and FYNNEI. CDR3 DNA: TGTGCCAGCTCCCCCCACGTGGGGGGACAAGAGACCCAGTACTTC. It specifies CASSPHVGGQETQYF. Drawing the rest from reference TRBV2 and TRBJ2-5, the complete variable domain is EPEVTQTPSHQVTQMGQEVILRCVPISNHLYFYWYRQILGQKVEFLVSFYNNEISEKSEIFDDQFSVERPDGSNFTLKIRSTKLEDSAMYFCASSPHVGGQETQYFGPGTRLLVL.

The V and J genes are TRBV6-5 and TRBJ2-1, with 10 bases matching TRBD2. The CDR3 runs to 15 residues. Germline loops: CDR1 MNHEY, CDR2 SVGAGI. V lost 4 bases to trimming and J lost 5 bases; unmatched junction nucleotides: 5. This CDR3 is CASSSGLAANNEQFF. For the CDR3, the DNA is TGTGCCAGCAGTTCCGGACTAGCGGCTAACAATGAGCAGTTCTTC.

The chain joins TRBV25-1 to TRBJ2-1, with 8 bases matching TRBD2. V lost 7 bases to trimming and J lost 5 bases; unmatched junction nucleotides: 10. The CDR3 length is 15 residues. CDR1 and CDR2 (germline): MGHDK, SYGVNS. The CDR3 DNA sequence: TGTGCCAGCACCCCCCCCAGCGGGAGCGACAATGAGCAGTTCTTC. Translation: CASTPPSGSDNEQFF.

The rearrangement joins TRBV5-1 to TRBJ1-1; 7 bases are shared with TRBD1. CDR1 SGHRS and CDR2 YFSETQ come from the germline V gene. The V segment lost 0 bases and the J segment 4 bases; nucleotides outside the gene matches: 3. The CDR3 is made up of 14 amino acids. The CDR3 here is CASSLGSGGTEAFF. Written as DNA, the CDR3 is TGCGCCAGCAGCTTGGGGTCAGGGGGCACTGAAGCTTTCTTT.

This rearrangement joins TRBV18 to TRBJ2-5, with a weak D call TRBD1 (5 bases). CDR1 and CDR2 (germline): KGHSH, LQKENI. The V end lost 0 bases, the J end lost 5 bases, and 10 bases lay between the germline ends. This CDR3 has 14 residues. CDR3 protein: CASSPPGRAETQYF. For the CDR3, the DNA is TGTGCCAGCTCACCACCGGGCAGGGCGGAGACCCAGTACTTC.

V usage is TRBV5-5 and J usage is TRBJ2-5; 7 nucleotides line up with TRBD1. Germline V gives CDR1 SGHKS, CDR2 YYEKEE (reference sequence). The V and J ends lost 3 bases and 3 bases, in that order; junction bases with no gene match: 2. CDR3 length: 13 residues. The CDR3 bases are TGTGCCAGCAGCTGGGGGACAGAAGAGACCCAGTACTTC. As protein: CASSWGTEETQYF.

V is TRBV7-2 and J is TRBJ2-1; TRBD2 is a possible D gene (6 bases). Germline V gene sequence: CDR1 SGHTA, CDR2 FQGNSA. Between the trimmed V and J ends, which lost 2 bases and 2 bases, there was a span of 10 bases. The CDR3 is 15 amino acids. The CDR3 reads CASSLYGGAYNEQFF. As DNA, the CDR3 is TGTGCCAGCAGCTTATATGGCGGGGCCTACAATGAGCAGTTCTTC.

This chain links TRBV13 with TRBJ2-1; 8 nucleotides agree with TRBD2. Germline V gene lookup returns CDR1 PRHDT and CDR2 FYEKMQ (reference sequence). The CDR3 runs to 14 residues. The ends lost 4 bases at V and 3 bases at J; junction bases unmatched: 2. The CDR3 DNA reads TGTGCCAGCAGCTCCGGGACTAGCTACAATGAGCAGTTCTTC. It specifies CASSSGTSYNEQFF. Based on the CDR3 plus reference TRBV13 and TRBJ2-1, the full variable domain is AAGVIQSPRHLIKEKRETATLKCYPIPRHDTVYWYQQGPGQDPQFLISFYEKMQSDKGSIPDRFSAQQFSDYHSELNMSSLELGDSALYFCASSSGTSYNEQFFGPGTRLTVL.

There are a few counts of this clone. At one boundary the junction diverges from the germline segment, which might be a read error. V gene TRBV7-9 combines with J gene TRBJ2-2; D call uncertain. CDR1 and CDR2 (germline): SEHNR, FQNEAQ (reference sequence). The CDR3 loop spans 15 amino acids. DNA of the CDR3: TGTTCCAGCAGCTTCTTGTACAGCAACACCGGGGAGCTGTTTTTT. It is translated as CSSSFLYSNTGELFF.

The V call is TRBV6-5, the J call TRBJ1-5, with 7 nucleotides matching TRBD1. This CDR3 contains 15 residues. Trimming took 0 bases from V and 5 from J; bases not matched to a gene: 4. CDR1 is MNHEY and CDR2 is SVGAGI in the germline V gene. The CDR3 region has the DNA TGTGCCAGCAGTTACTCAGAGGGGGCGGATCAGCCCCAGCATTTT. Encoded protein: CASSYSEGADQPQHF.

V usage is TRBV6-1 and J usage is TRBJ1-3, with unresolved D. V lost 4 bases to trimming and J lost 0 bases, with 13 bases between them. In germline, CDR1 is MNHNS, CDR2 SASEGT. The CDR3 is 16 amino acids. The CDR3 here is CASSAYLRSSGNTIYF. The CDR3 region has the DNA TGTGCCAGCAGTGCCTATCTCCGGAGCTCTGGAAACACCATATATTTT.

The chain combines TRBV13 with TRBJ2-7; possibly TRBD2 for D (7 bases). Germline V gene lookup returns CDR1 PRHDT and CDR2 FYEKMQ (reference sequence). The CDR3 is 15 amino acids. V lost 6 bases and J 1 base, leaving 16 bases between the germline ends. Here the CDR3 reads CASSPQGGGSYEQYF. For the CDR3, the DNA is TGTGCCAGCAGTCCACAGGGAGGGGGTTCCTACGAGCAGTACTTC.

CDR3 bases: TGTGCCAGCATCAAGGTGGGGACAGGGCTGGAATCTAACTATGGCTACACCTTC. The encoded protein is CASIKVGTGLESNYGYTF. This chain connects TRBV28 to TRBJ1-2; 9 positions agree with TRBD1. The CDR3 sequence is 18 residues long. The junction had 15 bases not matched to a gene; V was cut back by 7 bases and J by 0 bases. Germline assignment: CDR1 MDHEN and CDR2 SYDVKM.

J is TRBJ2-5 and V is TRBV25-1, with D possibly TRBD1 on 7 matching bases. V was trimmed by 4 bases and J by 5 bases, leaving 8 bases between them. The germline V gene has CDR1 MGHDK and CDR2 SYGVNS. This CDR3 is built from 12 residues. CDR3: CASSAGGETQYF. Here the CDR3 DNA reads TGTGCCAGCAGTGCAGGGGGGGAGACCCAGTACTTC. Using reference TRBV25-1 and TRBJ2-5 for the parts outside the CDR3, the full variable domain is EADIYQTPRYLVIGTGKKITLECSQTMGHDKMYWYQQDPGMELHLIHYSYGVNSTEKGDLSSESTVSRIRTEHFPLTLESARPSHTSQYLCASSAGGETQYFGPGTRLLVL.

The CDR3: CASSFLRGAYEQYF. The DNA for the CDR3 is TGTGCCAGCAGCTTCCTCCGCGGAGCCTACGAGCAGTACTTC. This rearrangement joins TRBV11-2 to TRBJ2-7; D gene unclear. The germline gives CDR1 SGHAT, CDR2 FQNNGV. Trimming cost V 3 bases and J 2 bases, with 11 bases left between them. The CDR3 sequence is 14 residues long.

The chain carries TRBV2 and TRBJ2-7, with 15 nucleotides matching TRBD2. Trimming took 6 bases from V and 3 from J; bases not matched to a gene: 15. Germline CDR1 reads SNHLY; CDR2 reads FYNNEI. The CDR3 contains 19 residues. The CDR3 nucleotides are TGTGCCAGCAGCCCACTGGGACTAGCGGGGGGAACGCGAATCTACGAGCAGTACTTC. Protein product: CASSPLGLAGGTRIYEQYF.

The chain carries TRBV27 and TRBJ2-7; D uncertain. This CDR3 spans 13 amino acids. V lost 3 bases, J lost 3 bases, and 9 bases lay in between. Germline V gene sequence: CDR1 MNHEY, CDR2 SMNVEV (reference sequence). DNA for the CDR3: TGTGCCAGCAGTTTCACAGCCCGCTACGAGCAGTACTTC. Its protein is CASSFTARYEQYF.

Of note for this clone: One end of the junction does not line up with germline, which may come from a read error. V and J are TRBV7-9 and TRBJ1-1; D not resolved. Germline assignment: CDR1 SEHNR and CDR2 FQNEAQ (reference sequence). The CDR3 consists of 15 residues. CDR3 amino acids: CSSSRIQSGHTEAFF. The CDR3 DNA is TGTTCCAGCAGTCGTATCCAGTCGGGTCATACTGAAGCTTTCTTT.

This clone was observed a single time. The rearrangement links TRBV7-9 to TRBJ2-7, with D maybe TRBD1 (5 bases). The germline V gene has CDR1 SEHNR and CDR2 FQNEAQ (reference sequence). CDR3 length equals 13 residues. Trimming took 6 bases from V and 6 from J, leaving 15 bases between them. The CDR3 bases are TGTGCCAGCAGTTCTAACAGACAGAGCGAGCAGTACTTC. It yields the protein CASSSNRQSEQYF.

The chain is built from TRBV19 and TRBJ2-1, with 8 bases fitting TRBD2. The trim removed 6 bases at V and 10 bases at J, leaving 14 bases unmatched. Germline V lookup: CDR1 LNHDA, CDR2 SQIVND (reference sequence). CDR3 length: 15 residues. CDR3 in DNA: TGTGCCAGTAGGACCGAAGCACGGGGGACTAGGGAGCAGTTCTTC. Translating gives CASRTEARGTREQFF.

This clone came up a few times. The chain combines TRBV6-1 with TRBJ2-7, with 9 nucleotides matching TRBD1. This CDR3 spans 14 amino acids. CDR1 is MNHNS, CDR2 SASEGT, per germline. The junction had 1 base not matched to a gene; V was cut back by 4 bases and J by 0 bases. The CDR3 loop is CASSGDRVSYEQYF. The CDR3 bases are TGTGCCAGCAGTGGGGACAGGGTCTCCTACGAGCAGTACTTC.

V gene TRBV19 combines with J gene TRBJ1-2; the match to TRBD1 covers 8 bases. The germline V gene has CDR1 LNHDA and CDR2 SQIVND (reference sequence). With 0 bases clipped from V and 10 bases from J, the junction kept 7 bases outside the gene matches. The CDR3 extends over 14 amino acids. The DNA of the CDR3 is TGTGCCAGTAGTATAGATCCCGGGACAGGTTACTACACCTTC. Residues: CASSIDPGTGYYTF.

This chain joins TRBV20-1 and TRBJ1-1; D call uncertain. The V end lost 5 bases, the J end lost 1 base, and 5 bases lay between the germline ends. Germline values: CDR1 DFQATT, CDR2 SNEGSKA (reference sequence). The CDR3 totals 11 residues. The CDR3 DNA follows: TGCAGTGCTCACAGGAACACTGAAGCTTTCTTT. Its protein product is CSAHRNTEAFF.

This clone is a singleton in its sample. The rearrangement uses TRBV28 and TRBJ1-1; maybe TRBD1 (5 bases). This CDR3 comprises 17 residues. V lost 5 bases, J lost 5 bases, and 24 bases lay in between. Germline loops: CDR1 MDHEN, CDR2 SYDVKM. The CDR3 sequence: CASSLKWQGGIKTEAFF. As DNA, the CDR3 is TGTGCCAGCAGTCTAAAGTGGCAGGGAGGTATTAAAACTGAAGCTTTCTTT. The full variable domain, rest sourced from reference TRBV28 and TRBJ1-1, is DVKVTQSSRYLVKRTGEKVFLECVQDMDHENMFWYRQDPGLGLRLIYFSYDVKMKEKGDIPEGYSVSREKKERFSLILESASTNQTSMYLCASSLKWQGGIKTEAFFGQGTRLTVV.

The chain combines TRBV5-1 with TRBJ2-7, with TRBD1 identical over 11 bases. CDR3 length: 16 residues. Germline-derived CDR1 and CDR2 are SGHRS and YFSETQ. Trimming cost V 2 bases and J 4 bases; bases outside gene matches: 8. DNA of the CDR3: TGCGCCAGCAGCTTCCTGGTGGGGGACAGGGGGTACGAGCAGTACTTC. The encoded protein is CASSFLVGDRGYEQYF.

The chain has TRBV5-4 and TRBJ2-1; 13 positions match TRBD2. The CDR3 runs 17 residues. From germline, CDR1 is SGHNT and CDR2 YYREEE (reference sequence). The junction had 0 bases not matched to a gene; V was cut back by 0 bases and J by 0 bases. CDR3 region: CASSLGTSGGSYNEQFF. Here the CDR3 DNA reads TGTGCCAGCAGCTTGGGGACTAGCGGGGGCTCCTACAATGAGCAGTTCTTC. The variable domain in full, with the rest retrieved from reference TRBV5-4 and TRBJ2-1, is ETGVTQSPTHLIKTRGQQVTLRCSSQSGHNTVSWYQQALGQGPQFIFQYYREEENGRGNFPPRFSGLQFPNYSSELNVNALELDDSALYLCASSLGTSGGSYNEQFFGPGTRLTVL.